These 24 T cell receptor beta chains share one sample of origin, sequenced in a study of T-cell memory formation after mild COVID-19. Using its own MiXCR run on the 5' RACE reads, TCRdb lists one record per CDR3 protein. The sample has approximately 300,000 distinct CDR3 sequences, roughly 15% seen once; the top ten hold about a fifth. Sequencing input: PBMCs or a T cell subset sorted from them (not recorded which). These receptors came from a man between 18 and 29 years old who had mild COVID-19 (a few samples of this study predate the infection). Cell type and time point are not known.

V gene TRBV7-6 combines with J gene TRBJ1-1; 11 nucleotides match TRBD1. Germline V gene data show CDR1 as SGHVS and CDR2 as FNYEAQ. Trimming at V came to 5 bases and at J to 4 bases, leaving 6 bases not matched to a gene. The CDR3 length is 15 residues. This chain's CDR3 is CASSVSGTGGTEAFF. CDR3 nucleotides: TGTGCCAGCAGCGTCAGCGGGACAGGGGGCACTGAAGCTTTCTTT.

This sequence joins TRBV6-2 or TRBV6-3 and TRBJ2-7, with 11 positions matching TRBD2. This CDR3 spans 15 amino acids. Germline V gene sequence: CDR1 MNHEY, CDR2 SVGEGT. V lost 2 bases, J lost 0 bases, and 0 bases stayed unmatched. The CDR3 DNA sequence: TGTGCCAGCAGTTACCTAGCGGGGGGCTCCTACGAGCAGTACTTC. Translation: CASSYLAGGSYEQYF.

The gene calls are TRBV6-1 and TRBJ2-4; D gene uncertain. Looked up from germline, CDR1 is MNHNS and CDR2 is SASEGT. This CDR3 comprises 14 residues. Trimming pared 11 bases from V and 3 bases from J, leaving 17 bases between. As DNA, the CDR3 is TGTGCCGCGTGGGCTTGGGGTGTCAAAAACATTCAGTACTTC. Its protein is CAAWAWGVKNIQYF.

This clonotype was picked up a small number of times. The gene calls are TRBV11-2 and TRBJ1-2, with D possibly matching TRBD1 (6 bases). The length of the CDR3 is 15 residues. Germline V lookup: CDR1 SGHAT, CDR2 FQNNGV. Trimming stripped 3 bases from V and 6 bases from J, with 17 bases between. This CDR3 is CASSLDTRGRDGYTF. CDR3 bases: TGTGCCAGCAGCTTGGACACTCGGGGGCGAGATGGCTACACCTTC.

This chain uses TRBV7-2 with TRBJ1-6; D remains unclear. Per the germline V gene, CDR1 is SGHTA and CDR2 is FQGNSA. The V end was cut by 1 base, the J end by 7 bases, with 8 bases between. The CDR3 has 14 amino acids. The CDR3 DNA sequence: TGTGCCAGCAGCTTAGGGAGGGAGAATTCACCCCTCCACTTT. It is translated as CASSLGRENSPLHF.

The genes are TRBV15 and TRBJ2-7; D is uncertain. Germline V gives CDR1 LNHNV, CDR2 YYDKDF (reference sequence). The CDR3 length is 14 residues. Trimming pared 3 bases from V and 2 bases from J, leaving 11 bases between. DNA of the CDR3: TGTGCCACCAGCAGGCCGGGCCGAACCTACGAGCAGTACGTC. Translated, it gives CATSRPGRTYEQYV.

A few counts support this clonotype. V gene TRBV18 combines with J gene TRBJ1-6; no definite D call. Trimming took 2 bases from V and 5 from J, leaving 10 bases between them. This CDR3 comprises 15 residues. Germline lookup yields CDR1 KGHSH and CDR2 LQKENI. The CDR3 is CASSPKAGHNSPLHF. For the CDR3, the DNA is TGTGCCAGCTCACCAAAGGCAGGCCATAATTCACCCCTCCACTTT.

The V gene is TRBV20-1, the J gene TRBJ2-5; the D is unclear. Germline CDR1 is DFQATT and CDR2 is SNEGSKA (reference sequence). Trimming left V 1 base short and J 1 base short, with 10 bases between. This CDR3 region has 14 residues. CDR3 sequence (DNA): TGCAGTGCTAGAGTGACCGGTTCCCAAGAGACCCAGTACTTC. Amino acids: CSARVTGSQETQYF.

This clonotype showed up just a few times. The chain joins TRBV19 to TRBJ1-4, with TRBD1 matching 9 bases. Trimming at V came to 5 bases and at J to 8 bases, leaving 9 bases not matched to a gene. The CDR3 is 15 residues long. Germline V lookup: CDR1 LNHDA, CDR2 SQIVND (reference sequence). CDR3 nucleotides: TGTGCCAGTAGTCTGGACAGGGGCCTCGGAGAAAAACTGTTTTTT. It yields the protein CASSLDRGLGEKLFF.

This clonotype was counted many times. This rearrangement joins TRBV4-3 to TRBJ2-3; D gene uncertain. The germline V gene encodes CDR1 LGHNA and CDR2 YSLEER. Trimming removed 3 bases at V and 0 bases at J, with 13 bases between. The CDR3 spans 16 residues. CDR3 sequence reads: CASSHATSDSTDTQYF. The CDR3 DNA follows: TGCGCCAGCAGCCACGCGACGTCTGACAGCACAGATACGCAGTATTTT.

This sequence joins TRBV5-6 and TRBJ1-2; 8 bases fit TRBD1. In germline, CDR1 is SGHDT, CDR2 YYEEEE. The CDR3 runs to 15 residues. The trim removed 4 bases at V and 5 bases at J, leaving 10 bases unmatched. Here the CDR3 DNA reads TGTGCCAGCAGCACCCGGGACAGGCCGTTGTATGGCTACACCTTC. Its translation: CASSTRDRPLYGYTF.

This clonotype came up a few times. As DNA, the CDR3 is TGTGCCAGCAGCTTAGACTTTGAGGACTTTGTCACAGATACGCAGTATTTT. Translated: CASSLDFEDFVTDTQYF. J is TRBJ2-3 and V is TRBV7-9, with D maybe TRBD2 (5 bases). The CDR3 has 17 amino acids. Trimming removed 1 base from V and 2 bases from J, with 16 bases in between. The germline V gene encodes CDR1 SEHNR and CDR2 FQNEAQ (reference sequence).

This clonotype showed up just a few times. The chain is built from TRBV29-1 and TRBJ2-5; D remains unclear. Deletions cut 7 bases from V and 4 bases from J, with 13 bases between. The CDR3 extends over 12 amino acids. The germline V gene has CDR1 SQVTM and CDR2 ANQGSEA. The CDR3 spells CSAFPPGETQYF. The DNA of the CDR3 is TGCAGCGCCTTCCCCCCGGGAGAGACCCAGTACTTC.

Only a few counts were recorded for this clonotype. The V call is TRBV12-3 or TRBV12-4, the J call TRBJ2-7; 7 bases fit TRBD1. Trimming cost V 8 bases and J 5 bases; bases outside gene matches: 15. There are 15 residues in the CDR3. The CDR3 nucleotides read TGTGCCAGCGCAAGTACAGGGGCGTTACGGAACGAGCAGTACTTC. Its translation is CASASTGALRNEQYF.

The chain is built from TRBV29-1 and TRBJ2-7; D is possibly TRBD1 (6 bases). The CDR3 loop spans 13 amino acids. V lost 4 bases, J lost 2 bases, and 12 bases lay in between. Germline CDR1 is SQVTM and CDR2 is ANQGSEA. The CDR3 region is CSVGSDSPYEQYF. Here the CDR3 DNA reads TGCAGCGTTGGTTCGGACAGCCCCTACGAGCAGTACTTC.

This clonotype was counted at least ten times. V is TRBV4-2 and J is TRBJ2-3; D possibly uses TRBD1 or TRBD2 (5 bases each). Trimming stripped 7 bases from V and 1 base from J, with 9 bases between. The CDR3 totals 13 residues. The germline gives CDR1 LGHNA, CDR2 YNFKEQ. The CDR3: CASTGLGTDTQYF. The CDR3 nucleotides are TGTGCCAGCACGGGGCTGGGCACAGATACGCAGTATTTT.

This clonotype was counted at least ten times. The J gene is TRBJ2-7, the V gene TRBV5-1, with D perhaps assigned TRBD1 or TRBD2 (5 bases each). This CDR3 is 15 amino acids long. V lost 3 bases and J lost 7, with 20 bases in between. Germline CDR1 is SGHRS and CDR2 is YFSETQ. CDR3 residues: CASSSEGATTGEQYF. The CDR3 nucleotides read TGCGCCAGCAGCTCCGAAGGGGCCACTACGGGGGAGCAGTACTTC.

This clonotype was found a few times. The V and J genes are TRBV7-9 and TRBJ2-7, with D perhaps TRBD1 or TRBD2 (5 bases each). The CDR3 spans 13 residues. Trimming removed 5 bases at V and 3 bases at J, with 11 bases between. Germline CDR1 is SEHNR and CDR2 is FQNEAQ (reference sequence). The CDR3 nucleotides are TGTGCCAGCAGCGCTTGGGACCGCTACGAGCAGTACTTC. Its translation: CASSAWDRYEQYF.

This clonotype was found a few times. The genes are TRBV4-3 and TRBJ1-2; TRBD1 is a possible D gene (5 bases). V was trimmed by 3 bases and J by 4 bases, leaving 9 bases between them. This CDR3 comprises 13 residues. Germline V gene data show CDR1 as LGHNA and CDR2 as YSLEER. In DNA, the CDR3 is TGCGCCAGCAGCCACCACGGGGGCTATGGCTACACCTTC. Protein sequence: CASSHHGGYGYTF.

The chain links TRBV20-1 to TRBJ2-1; 9 bases are shared with TRBD2. The CDR3 has 14 amino acids. CDR1 is DFQATT, CDR2 SNEGSKA, per germline (reference sequence). With 0 bases clipped from V and 9 bases from J, the junction kept 6 bases outside the gene matches. The CDR3 DNA reads TGCAGTGCTAGAGAGGCGGGGGGGCGTGGTGAGCAGTTCTTC. Its protein is CSAREAGGRGEQFF.

This clonotype was found a few times. This sequence joins TRBV7-9 and TRBJ2-7; 8 nucleotides align to TRBD1. The CDR3 totals 15 residues. The ends lost 5 bases at V and 3 bases at J; junction bases unmatched: 9. Germline loops: CDR1 SEHNR, CDR2 FQNEAQ (reference sequence). CDR3 amino acids: CASSDLFTGGYEQYF. The CDR3 coding sequence is TGTGCCAGCAGCGACCTTTTTACAGGGGGCTACGAGCAGTACTTC.

This clonotype was observed once. Being one base from a much bigger clone, this may be a read error. V gene TRBV30 combines with J gene TRBJ2-2; D call uncertain. Germline V CDR1 and CDR2: GTSNPN, SVGIG (reference sequence). The CDR3 is 13 amino acids. CDR3 in DNA: TGTGGCTGGAGTGTAGTAAGCACCGGGGAGCTGTTTTTT. Protein sequence: CGWSVVSTGELFF.

This clonotype was recorded many times. The CDR3 sequence is CASSLYGSNTEAFF. The CDR3 nucleotides are TGCGCCAGCAGCTTATACGGTTCGAACACTGAAGCTTTCTTT. The chain combines TRBV5-1 with TRBJ1-1; D gene ambiguous. Trimming cost V 2 bases and J 1 base, with 9 bases left between them. The CDR3 contains 14 residues. Germline V CDR1 and CDR2: SGHRS, YFSETQ. The full variable domain, rest sourced from reference TRBV5-1 and TRBJ1-1, is KAGVTQTPRYLIKTRGQQVTLSCSPISGHRSVSWYQQTPGQGLQFLFEYFSETQRNKGNFPGRFSGRQFSNSRSEMNVSTLELGDSALYLCASSLYGSNTEAFFGQGTRLTVV.

The chain employs TRBV20-1 and TRBJ1-5; possibly TRBD1 for D (5 bases). The germline gives CDR1 DFQATT, CDR2 SNEGSKA (reference sequence). The CDR3 length is 17 residues. V lost 2 bases and J 4 bases, leaving 21 bases between the germline ends. In DNA form, the CDR3 reads TGCAGTGCTAGAAGGGCCTTATCGTCAGGGATTAATCAGCCCCAGCATTTT. Encoded protein: CSARRALSSGINQPQHF.